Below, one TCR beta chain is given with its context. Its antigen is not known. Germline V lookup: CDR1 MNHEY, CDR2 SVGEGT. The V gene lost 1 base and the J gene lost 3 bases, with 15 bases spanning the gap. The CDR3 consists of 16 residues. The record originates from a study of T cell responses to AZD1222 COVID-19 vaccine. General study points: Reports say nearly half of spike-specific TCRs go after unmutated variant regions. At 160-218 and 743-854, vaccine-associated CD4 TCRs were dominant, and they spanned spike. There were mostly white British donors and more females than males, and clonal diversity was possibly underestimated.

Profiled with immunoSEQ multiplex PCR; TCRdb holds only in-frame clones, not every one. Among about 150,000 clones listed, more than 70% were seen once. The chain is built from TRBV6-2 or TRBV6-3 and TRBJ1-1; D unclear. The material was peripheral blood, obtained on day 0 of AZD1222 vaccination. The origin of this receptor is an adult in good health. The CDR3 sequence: CASSYLGGSPDTEAFF. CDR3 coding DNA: TGTGCCAGCAGTTACTTGGGCGGATCCCCGGACACTGAAGCTTTCTTT.